This entry lists 30 T cell receptor beta chains sequenced from one sample in a study of vaccination effects on CD4 cells after COVID-19. Sequencing was preceded by expansion of antigen-specific CD4+ T cells with viral peptide pools in the ViraFEST assay. A roughly ten-day culture period preceded the isolation of CD4+ T cells. It was two doses of either the BNT162b2 or mRNA-1273 vaccine that participants received. Using immunoSEQ multiplex PCR, the repertoire was profiled, and TCRdb retains in-frame clones only, with some absent. The sample holds tens of thousands of clones, around 81% seen once. These receptors have no identified antigens. Sequencing was performed on CD4+ T cells from PBMCs cultured with HCoV-229E spike peptides, taken after COVID-19 vaccination. These receptor sequences come from a human donor who received a COVID-19 vaccine.

The chain links TRBV18 to TRBJ2-5; TRBD2 aligns across 7 bases. The germline gives CDR1 KGHSH, CDR2 LQKENI. The CDR3 is made up of 15 amino acids. V was clipped by 4 bases and J by 5 bases; unmatched bases: 10. The CDR3, as DNA: TGTGCCAGCTCACAGCAGACTAGCAGCCCGGAGACCCAGTACTTC. This gives the protein CASSQQTSSPETQYF.

This rearrangement joins TRBV5-1 to TRBJ2-5; D remains unclear. This CDR3 region has 14 residues. Trimming pared 0 bases from V and 0 bases from J, leaving 6 bases between. The V gene's germline CDR1 is SGHRS and CDR2 YFSETQ. This chain's CDR3 is CASSLDTNQETQYF. The CDR3 DNA is TGCGCCAGCAGCTTGGATACAAACCAAGAGACCCAGTACTTC.

The chain is built from TRBV6-5 and TRBJ1-5, with D maybe TRBD1 (5 bases). Trimming stripped 4 bases from V and 4 bases from J, with 8 bases between. Germline CDR1 MNHEY, CDR2 SVGAGI. This CDR3 is built from 13 residues. The CDR3 DNA reads TGTGCCAGCAGTTCGGGGGGTAATCAGCCCCAGCATTTT. Translation: CASSSGGNQPQHF.

The J gene is TRBJ2-2, the V gene TRBV30, with TRBD1 identical over 7 bases. Germline V gene lookup returns CDR1 GTSNPN and CDR2 SVGIG (reference sequence). The junction had 13 bases not matched to a gene; V was cut back by 4 bases and J by 2 bases. The CDR3 totals 17 residues. The CDR3 here is CAWTKKAGTVNTGELFF. The CDR3 DNA reads as TGTGCCTGGACCAAAAAAGCAGGGACAGTTAACACCGGGGAGCTGTTTTTT.

The CDR3 DNA sequence: TGTGCCACCAGCAGCAGGGCGGCGAGCAATCAGCCCCAGCATTTT. Translation gives CATSSRAASNQPQHF. This chain uses TRBV15 with TRBJ1-5, with D possibly TRBD1 on 5 matching bases. The CDR3 contains 15 residues. CDR1 LNHNV and CDR2 YYDKDF come from the germline V gene (reference sequence). Trimming cost V 3 bases and J 1 base, with 10 bases left between them.

The chain employs TRBV11-2 and TRBJ1-6, with TRBD1 as a possible D gene (6 bases). This CDR3 contains 15 residues. Germline CDR1 and CDR2: SGHAT and FQNNGV. Trimming pared 1 base from V and 10 bases from J, leaving 14 bases between. CDR3 sequence: CASSLAQDSSSPLHF. CDR3 nucleotides: TGTGCCAGCAGCTTAGCCCAGGACAGTTCATCACCCCTCCACTTT.

This chain connects TRBV30 to TRBJ1-3; D gene uncertain. Trimming cost V 5 bases and J 3 bases, with 8 bases left between them. The CDR3 length is 12 residues. Germline V gene sequence: CDR1 GTSNPN, CDR2 SVGIG (reference sequence). For the CDR3, the DNA is TGTGCCTGGGAGAGGGTTGGAAACACCATATATTTT. Encoded protein: CAWERVGNTIYF.

This chain connects TRBV7-9 to TRBJ2-1; D is possibly TRBD1 (5 bases). CDR1 is SEHNR, CDR2 FQNEAQ, per germline (reference sequence). Trimming took off 5 bases at V and 11 bases at J, with 16 bases between the two ends. The CDR3 runs to 13 residues. The CDR3 is CASSRHGDSQQFF. The CDR3 coding sequence is TGTGCCAGCAGCCGCCACGGTGACAGCCAGCAGTTCTTC.

This clone is a singleton in its sample. The rearrangement joins TRBV10-3 to TRBJ2-1; the D is unclear. CDR1 ENHRY and CDR2 SYGVKD come from the germline V gene. CDR3 length: 13 residues. The ends were cut back, 3 bases at V and 3 bases at J, with 6 bases in the middle. The CDR3 here is CAISELHYNEQFF. The CDR3 DNA follows: TGTGCCATCAGTGAACTCCACTACAATGAGCAGTTCTTC.

The chain has TRBV18 and TRBJ2-2; 13 bases line up with TRBD2. CDR3 size: 18 residues. V lost 1 base, J lost 0 bases, and 2 bases stayed unmatched. CDR1 is KGHSH, CDR2 LQKENI, per germline. The CDR3 bases are TGTGCCAGCTCACCACGACTAGCGGGGGGATCGAACACCGGGGAGCTGTTTTTT. Amino acids: CASSPRLAGGSNTGELFF.

The rearrangement joins TRBV27 to TRBJ1-1; TRBD1 matches 8 bases. The V gene end was trimmed by 5 bases and the J gene end by 2 bases; junction bases not matched to a gene: 10. CDR1 and CDR2 (germline): MNHEY, SMNVEV (reference sequence). The length of the CDR3 is 16 residues. CDR3 sequence: CASSPRAGGFNTEAFF. The CDR3 DNA sequence: TGTGCCAGCAGTCCCCGGGCAGGGGGCTTCAACACTGAAGCTTTCTTT.

This sequence joins TRBV6-2 or TRBV6-3 and TRBJ1-6; D uncertain. The CDR3 runs 14 residues. CDR1 is MNHEY, CDR2 SVGEGT, per germline. V lost 0 bases to trimming and J lost 11 bases, with 11 bases between them. CDR3 nucleotide sequence: TGTGCCAGCAGTTACTCTCCCCCCGCTCCACCCCTCCACTTT. Protein: CASSYSPPAPPLHF.

This chain joins TRBV9 and TRBJ1-1; 7 bases map to TRBD1. CDR1 is SGDLS, CDR2 YYNGEE, per germline. The J segment lost 5 bases and the V segment lost 2 bases, leaving 9 bases of the junction unmatched. The CDR3 sequence is 15 residues long. The DNA of the CDR3 is TGTGCCAGCAGCGTTTTACAGGGGAAAGCGACTGAAGCTTTCTTT. As protein: CASSVLQGKATEAFF.

This clone was picked up one time. This chain connects TRBV30 to TRBJ1-2, with D possibly being TRBD1 (5 bases). CDR1 and CDR2 from the germline V gene are GTSNPN and SVGIG (reference sequence). Deletions cut 0 bases from V and 7 bases from J, with 9 bases between. The CDR3 is 12 residues long. The CDR3 region has the DNA TGTGCCTGGAGTGTTCAGGGTTTTGGCTACACCTTC. This sequence encodes CAWSVQGFGYTF.

J is TRBJ1-2 and V is TRBV7-9, with TRBD1 matching 7 bases. The trim removed 6 bases at V and 8 bases at J, leaving 12 bases unmatched. The length of the CDR3 is 14 residues. Looked up from germline, CDR1 is SEHNR and CDR2 is FQNEAQ (reference sequence). The DNA of the CDR3 is TGTGCCAGCAGACCAGGGGGGGAGGCGGGCGGCTACACCTTC. Amino acid sequence: CASRPGGEAGGYTF.

V gene TRBV28 combines with J gene TRBJ2-1, with TRBD2 identical over 7 bases. V was pared by 7 bases and J by 8 bases, with 11 bases of the junction left unmatched. This CDR3 contains 14 residues. The V gene's germline CDR1 is MDHEN and CDR2 SYDVKM. The CDR3 loop reads CASTTSGVMDEQFF. The CDR3 bases are TGTGCCAGCACCACGAGCGGGGTGATGGATGAGCAGTTCTTC.

DNA for the CDR3: TGTGCCAGCAGCCAAACGAGCACTGAAGCTTTCTTT. Amino acid sequence: CASSQTSTEAFF. This chain joins TRBV6-6 and TRBJ1-1; D unresolved. Germline V gene data show CDR1 as MNHNY and CDR2 as SVGAGI (reference sequence). V was pared by 6 bases and J by 4 bases, with 9 bases between. The CDR3 length is 12 residues.

This clone was recorded a few times. In the same sample, other DNA sequences code for this CDR3. The chain has TRBV6-5 and TRBJ1-5, with TRBD1 matching over 9 bases. Germline CDR1 MNHEY, CDR2 SVGAGI. V lost 4 bases, J lost 2 bases, and 6 bases stayed unmatched. This CDR3 spans 16 amino acids. The CDR3 nucleotides are TGTGCCAGCAGTTCTTTGGGACAGGGCGGCAATCAGCCCCAGCATTTT. It specifies CASSSLGQGGNQPQHF.

This rearrangement joins TRBV3-1 (or the pseudogene TRBV3-2) to TRBJ2-2; D is undetermined. The CDR3 sequence is 12 residues long. The germline V gene encodes CDR1 LGHDT and CDR2 YNNKEL (reference sequence). V was clipped by 6 bases and J by 4 bases, with 6 bases between them. The CDR3 is CASSRCTGELFF. The CDR3 coding sequence is TGTGCCAGCAGTCGCTGCACCGGGGAGCTGTTTTTT.

The rearrangement joins TRBV3-1 (or the pseudogene TRBV3-2) to TRBJ1-1; no definite D call. The V gene's germline CDR1 is LGHDT and CDR2 YNNKEL (reference sequence). The CDR3 covers 17 residues. V was trimmed by 1 base and J by 4 bases, leaving 19 bases between them. The CDR3, as DNA: TGTGCCAGCAGCCAAGCCCTTCTGGACTCGCGCGGCACTGAAGCTTTCTTT. It translates to CASSQALLDSRGTEAFF.

This CDR3 is CASSQERRVNYGYTF. The CDR3 coding sequence is TGCGCCAGCAGCCAAGAACGAAGGGTTAACTATGGCTACACCTTC. The chain carries TRBV4-1 and TRBJ1-2; D remains unclear. The germline V gene has CDR1 MGHRA and CDR2 YSYEKL. The CDR3 has 15 amino acids. The V end was cut by 0 bases, the J end by 1 base, with 9 bases between.

The chain carries TRBV30 and TRBJ2-1; D is perhaps TRBD2 (6 bases). CDR1 is GTSNPN and CDR2 is SVGIG in the germline V gene (reference sequence). The CDR3 runs 14 residues. Trimming took 8 bases from V and 4 from J, leaving 18 bases between them. CDR3 in DNA: TGTGCCCGTTCGGGAGCAGGAGGATACAATGAGCAGTTCTTC. Protein: CARSGAGGYNEQFF.

The chain couples TRBV3-1 (or the pseudogene TRBV3-2) to TRBJ2-5; 8 bases match TRBD1. The ends lost 6 bases at V and 2 bases at J; junction bases unmatched: 11. The CDR3 loop spans 16 amino acids. From germline, CDR1 is LGHDT and CDR2 YNNKEL (reference sequence). CDR3: CASRPTDRGWQETQYF. The CDR3 DNA reads as TGTGCCAGCAGGCCCACTGACAGGGGATGGCAAGAGACCCAGTACTTC.

This clone has only a few counts. The chain joins TRBV7-2 to TRBJ1-2, with TRBD1 matching 9 bases. Per the germline V gene, CDR1 is SGHTA and CDR2 is FQGNSA. J lost 7 bases, V lost 8 bases, and 11 bases had no gene match. The CDR3 has 14 amino acids. Written as DNA, the CDR3 is TGTGCCAGCCAGCCGGCGGGGACAGGGCTTGGCTACACCTTC. Translation gives CASQPAGTGLGYTF.

The chain uses TRBV9 and TRBJ1-2; 8 bases map to TRBD1. CDR1 is SGDLS, CDR2 YYNGEE, per germline. Trimming took 0 bases from V and 7 from J; bases not matched to a gene: 8. The length of the CDR3 is 15 residues. Written as DNA, the CDR3 is TGTGCCAGCAGCGTAGCTGGGACAGGCGATTTTGGCTACACCTTC. Amino acid sequence: CASSVAGTGDFGYTF. Complete variable domain (other parts from reference TRBV9 and TRBJ1-2): DSGVTQTPKHLITATGQRVTLRCSPRSGDLSVYWYQQSLDQGLQFLIQYYNGEERAKGNILERFSAQQFPDLHSELNLSSLELGDSALYFCASSVAGTGDFGYTFGSGTRLTVV.

V is TRBV5-5 and J is TRBJ2-7, with 7 bases lining up with TRBD1. Germline V lookup: CDR1 SGHKS, CDR2 YYEKEE (reference sequence). With V trimmed by 4 bases and J by 4 bases, 17 bases remained unmatched. This CDR3 contains 17 residues. The CDR3 reads CASSERQGGSLSYEQYV. DNA for the CDR3: TGTGCCAGCAGCGAAAGACAGGGTGGTAGTTTGAGTTACGAGCAGTACGTC.

The chain combines TRBV6-6 with TRBJ2-7, with 8 nucleotides matching TRBD2. The CDR3 runs to 13 residues. From germline, CDR1 is MNHNY and CDR2 SVGAGI (reference sequence). The V segment lost 4 bases and the J segment 6 bases; nucleotides outside the gene matches: 5. The CDR3 spells CASSSPAGGEQYV. In DNA, the CDR3 is TGTGCCAGCAGTTCCCCGGCGGGGGGCGAGCAGTACGTC.

This clone occurred a few times. This chain uses TRBV30 with TRBJ1-3; tentatively, D is TRBD1 (6 bases). The ends were cut back, 0 bases at V and 0 bases at J, with 6 bases in the middle. The CDR3 has 14 amino acids. Germline V CDR1 and CDR2: GTSNPN, SVGIG (reference sequence). DNA of the CDR3: TGTGCCTGGAGTGTGGACAGCTCTGGAAACACCATATATTTT. This sequence encodes CAWSVDSSGNTIYF.

The rearrangement uses TRBV10-3 and TRBJ1-1, with a tentative D call TRBD1 (6 bases). Between the trimmed V and J ends, which lost 3 bases and 1 base, there was a span of 12 bases. CDR1 is ENHRY and CDR2 is SYGVKD in the germline V gene. The CDR3 is made up of 15 amino acids. The CDR3 loop is CAISDPGQPNTEAFF. CDR3 DNA sequence: TGTGCCATCAGTGACCCCGGACAGCCGAACACTGAAGCTTTCTTT.

V gene TRBV5-4 combines with J gene TRBJ2-2; the D gene is possibly TRBD2 (6 bases). The germline CDR1 and CDR2 sequences are SGHNT and YYREEE (reference sequence). The CDR3 has 16 amino acids. The V gene lost 2 bases and the J gene lost 5 bases, with 16 bases spanning the gap. This chain's CDR3 is CASSFDGGGGTGELFF. CDR3 coding DNA: TGTGCCAGCAGCTTTGACGGGGGTGGTGGTACCGGGGAGCTGTTTTTT.